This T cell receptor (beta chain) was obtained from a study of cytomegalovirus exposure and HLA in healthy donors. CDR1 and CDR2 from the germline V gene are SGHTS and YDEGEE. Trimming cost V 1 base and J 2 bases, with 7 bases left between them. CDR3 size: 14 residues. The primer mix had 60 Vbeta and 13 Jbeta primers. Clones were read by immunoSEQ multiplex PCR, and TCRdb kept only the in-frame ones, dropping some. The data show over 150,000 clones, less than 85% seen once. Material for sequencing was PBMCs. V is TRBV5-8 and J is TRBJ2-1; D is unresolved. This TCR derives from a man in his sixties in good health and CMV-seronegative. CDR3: CASSLLPAYNEQFF. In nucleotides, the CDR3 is TGTGCCAGCAGCTTGCTTCCTGCCTACAATGAGCAGTTCTTC.